Described below is a single TCR beta chain sequence and its context. The target antigen is unknown. Trimming stripped 7 bases from V and 1 base from J, with 10 bases between. Per the germline V gene, CDR1 is SGHAT and CDR2 is FQNNGV. The CDR3 has 13 amino acids. CD45RO-negative, CCR7-positively selected cells formed the naive CD8 fraction, excluding terminally differentiated effector memory CD45RA+ cells. The data originate from a study of shared clonotypes between healthy human individuals. The wider study: A couple of female and three male donors aged 18 to 49 were enrolled. Per donor, three plates held CD4 naive cells, three held CD4 memory, two held CD8 naive and one held CD8 memory.

Produced via immunoSEQ multiplex PCR; TCRdb's table is partial and in-frame only. The table shows over 2 million clones, with 85% to 95% occurring only once. Study-level results: Naive subsets generally exceeded memory subsets in estimated richness. In the sorted subsets, rarefaction showed sequencing was incomplete despite large depth.

The chain couples TRBV11-2 to TRBJ2-5; D unclear. The sample taken for sequencing was naive CD8+ T cells sorted from blood. The clonotype originates from a man between 18 and 35 years old in good health. CDR3 DNA: TGTGCCAGCACCCCCGGCGGCCAAGAGACCCAGTACTTC. Translating gives CASTPGGQETQYF.